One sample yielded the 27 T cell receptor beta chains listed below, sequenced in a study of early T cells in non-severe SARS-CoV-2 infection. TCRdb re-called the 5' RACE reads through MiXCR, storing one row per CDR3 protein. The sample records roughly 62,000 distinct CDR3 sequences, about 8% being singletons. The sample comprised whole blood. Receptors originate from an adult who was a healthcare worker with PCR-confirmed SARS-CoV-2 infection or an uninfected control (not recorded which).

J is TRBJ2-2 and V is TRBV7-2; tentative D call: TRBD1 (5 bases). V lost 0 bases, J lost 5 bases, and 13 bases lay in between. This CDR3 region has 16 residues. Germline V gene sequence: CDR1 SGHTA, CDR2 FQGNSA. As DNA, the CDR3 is TGTGCCAGCAGCTTAGCGCAGGGCGGAAATACCGGGGAGCTGTTTTTT. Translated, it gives CASSLAQGGNTGELFF.

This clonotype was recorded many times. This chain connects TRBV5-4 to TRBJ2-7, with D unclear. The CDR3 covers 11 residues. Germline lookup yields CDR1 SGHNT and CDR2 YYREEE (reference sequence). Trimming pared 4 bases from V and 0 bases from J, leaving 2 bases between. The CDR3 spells CASSNSYEQYF. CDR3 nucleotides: TGTGCCAGCAGCAACTCCTACGAGCAGTACTTC.

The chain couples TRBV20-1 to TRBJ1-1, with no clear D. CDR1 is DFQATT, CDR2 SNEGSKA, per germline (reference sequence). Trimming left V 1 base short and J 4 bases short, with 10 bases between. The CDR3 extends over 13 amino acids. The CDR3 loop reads CSARAGMSTEAFF. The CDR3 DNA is TGCAGTGCTAGAGCAGGCATGAGCACTGAAGCTTTCTTT.

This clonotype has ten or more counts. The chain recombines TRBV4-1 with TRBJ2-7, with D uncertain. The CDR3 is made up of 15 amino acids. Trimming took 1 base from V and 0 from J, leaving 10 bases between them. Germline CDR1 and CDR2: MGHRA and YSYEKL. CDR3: CASSQVQQSSYEQYF. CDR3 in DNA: TGCGCCAGCAGCCAAGTACAACAGAGCTCCTACGAGCAGTACTTC.

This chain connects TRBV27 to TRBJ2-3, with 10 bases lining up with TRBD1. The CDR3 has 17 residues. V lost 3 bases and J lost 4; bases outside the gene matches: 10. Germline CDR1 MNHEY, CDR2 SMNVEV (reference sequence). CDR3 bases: TGTGCCAGCAGTTTTTGGGTCGGACAGGGGGTGGCAGATACGCAGTATTTT. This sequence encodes CASSFWVGQGVADTQYF.

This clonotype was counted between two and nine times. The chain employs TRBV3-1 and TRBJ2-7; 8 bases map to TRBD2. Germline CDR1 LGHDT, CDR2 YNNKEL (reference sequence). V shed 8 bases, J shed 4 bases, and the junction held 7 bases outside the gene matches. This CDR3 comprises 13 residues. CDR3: CASAQPGGYEQYF. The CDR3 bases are TGTGCCAGCGCCCAACCGGGAGGGTACGAGCAGTACTTC.

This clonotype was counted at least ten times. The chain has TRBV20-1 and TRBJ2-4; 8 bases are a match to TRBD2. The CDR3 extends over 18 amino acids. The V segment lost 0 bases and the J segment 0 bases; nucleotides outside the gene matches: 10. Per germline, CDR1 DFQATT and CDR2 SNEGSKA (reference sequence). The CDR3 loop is CSARDLSGRGVAKNIQYF. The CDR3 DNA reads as TGCAGTGCTAGAGATCTCAGCGGGAGAGGGGTAGCCAAAAACATTCAGTACTTC.

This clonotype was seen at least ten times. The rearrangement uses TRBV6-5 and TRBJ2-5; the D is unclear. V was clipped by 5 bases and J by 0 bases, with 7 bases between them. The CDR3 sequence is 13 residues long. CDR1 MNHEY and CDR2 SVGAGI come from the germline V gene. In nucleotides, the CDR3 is TGTGCCAGCAGTCGATCGTACCAAGAGACCCAGTACTTC. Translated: CASSRSYQETQYF.

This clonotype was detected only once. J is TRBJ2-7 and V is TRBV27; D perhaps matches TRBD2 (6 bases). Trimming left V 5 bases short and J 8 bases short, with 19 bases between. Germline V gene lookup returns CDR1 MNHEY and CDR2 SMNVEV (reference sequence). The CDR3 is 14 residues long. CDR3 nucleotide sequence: TGTGCCAGCAGTGGGACTGCTTGGTATGATAAGCAGTACTTC. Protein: CASSGTAWYDKQYF.

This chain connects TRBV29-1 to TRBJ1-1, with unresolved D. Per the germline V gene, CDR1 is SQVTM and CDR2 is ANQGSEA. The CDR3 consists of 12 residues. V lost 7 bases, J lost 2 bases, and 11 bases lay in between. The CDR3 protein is CSAKDLNTEAFF. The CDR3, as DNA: TGCAGCGCAAAAGACCTAAACACTGAAGCTTTCTTT.

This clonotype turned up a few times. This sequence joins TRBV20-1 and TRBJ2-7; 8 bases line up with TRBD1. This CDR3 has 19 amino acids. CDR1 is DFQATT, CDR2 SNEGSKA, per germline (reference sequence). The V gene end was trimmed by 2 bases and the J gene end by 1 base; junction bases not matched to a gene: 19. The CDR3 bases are TGCAGTGCTAGATTTGGCCTTAATAAAGGACAGGGCCATTCCTACGAGCAGTACTTC. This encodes CSARFGLNKGQGHSYEQYF.

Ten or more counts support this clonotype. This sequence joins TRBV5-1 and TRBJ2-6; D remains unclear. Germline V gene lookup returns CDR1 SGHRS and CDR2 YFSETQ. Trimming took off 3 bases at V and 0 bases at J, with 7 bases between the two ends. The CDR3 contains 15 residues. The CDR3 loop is CASSSKSSGANVLTF. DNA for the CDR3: TGCGCCAGCAGCTCTAAAAGCTCTGGGGCCAACGTCCTGACTTTC.

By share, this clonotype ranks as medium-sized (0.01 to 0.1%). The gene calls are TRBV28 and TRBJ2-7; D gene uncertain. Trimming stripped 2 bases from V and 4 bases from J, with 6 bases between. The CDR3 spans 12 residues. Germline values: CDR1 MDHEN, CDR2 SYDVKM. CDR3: CASSLVPYEQYF. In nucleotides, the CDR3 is TGTGCCAGCAGTTTAGTACCGTACGAGCAGTACTTC.

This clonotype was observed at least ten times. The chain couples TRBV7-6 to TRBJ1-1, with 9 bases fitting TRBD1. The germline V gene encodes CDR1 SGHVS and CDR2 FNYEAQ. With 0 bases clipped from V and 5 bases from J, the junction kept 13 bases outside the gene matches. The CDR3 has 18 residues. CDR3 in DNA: TGTGCCAGCAGCTTAGCCGGGACAGGGATCGGGTCGAGGACTGAAGCTTTCTTT. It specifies CASSLAGTGIGSRTEAFF.

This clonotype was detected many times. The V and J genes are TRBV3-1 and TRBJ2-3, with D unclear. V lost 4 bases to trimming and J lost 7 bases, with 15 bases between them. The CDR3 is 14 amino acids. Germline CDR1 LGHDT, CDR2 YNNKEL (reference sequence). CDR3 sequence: CASSPQSTSNTQYF. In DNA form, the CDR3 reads TGTGCCAGCAGCCCCCAATCGACGTCCAATACGCAGTATTTT.

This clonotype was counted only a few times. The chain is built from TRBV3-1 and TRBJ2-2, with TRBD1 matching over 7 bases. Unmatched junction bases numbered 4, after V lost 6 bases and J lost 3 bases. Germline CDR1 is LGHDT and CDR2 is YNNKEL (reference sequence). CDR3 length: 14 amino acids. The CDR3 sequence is CASRRTGYTGELFF. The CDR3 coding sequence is TGTGCCAGCAGGCGGACAGGCTACACCGGGGAGCTGTTTTTT.

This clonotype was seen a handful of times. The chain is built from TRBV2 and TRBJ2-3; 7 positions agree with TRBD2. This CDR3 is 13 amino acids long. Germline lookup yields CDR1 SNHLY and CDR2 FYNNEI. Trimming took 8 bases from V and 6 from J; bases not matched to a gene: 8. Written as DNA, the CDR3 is TGTGCCAGCGGGGGAGGGAGAATGGATACGCAGTATTTT. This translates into CASGGGRMDTQYF.

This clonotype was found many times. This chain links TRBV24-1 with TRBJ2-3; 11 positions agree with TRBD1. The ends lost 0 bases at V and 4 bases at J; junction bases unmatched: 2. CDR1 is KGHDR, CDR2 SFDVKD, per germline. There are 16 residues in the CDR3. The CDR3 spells CATSDLKGQGADTQYF. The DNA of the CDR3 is TGTGCCACCAGTGATTTGAAGGGACAGGGGGCAGATACGCAGTATTTT.

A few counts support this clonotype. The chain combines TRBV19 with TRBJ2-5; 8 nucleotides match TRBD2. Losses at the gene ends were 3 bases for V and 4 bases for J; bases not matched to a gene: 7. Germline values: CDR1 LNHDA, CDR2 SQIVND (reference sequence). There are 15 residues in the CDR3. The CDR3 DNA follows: TGTGCCAGTAGTATGACCGGGAGGGCCGGAGAGACCCAGTACTTC. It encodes CASSMTGRAGETQYF. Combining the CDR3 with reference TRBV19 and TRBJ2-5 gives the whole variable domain DGGITQSPKYLFRKEGQNVTLSCEQNLNHDAMYWYRQDPGQGLRLIYYSQIVNDFQKGDIAEGYSVSREKKESFPLTVTSAQKNPTAFYLCASSMTGRAGETQYFGPGTRLLVL.

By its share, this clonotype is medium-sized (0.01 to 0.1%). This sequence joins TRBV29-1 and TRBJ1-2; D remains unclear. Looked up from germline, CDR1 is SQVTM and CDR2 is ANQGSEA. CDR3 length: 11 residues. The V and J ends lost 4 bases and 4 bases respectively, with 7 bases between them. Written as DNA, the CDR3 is TGCAGCGTTGCCAGGTCCTATGGCTACACCTTC. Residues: CSVARSYGYTF.

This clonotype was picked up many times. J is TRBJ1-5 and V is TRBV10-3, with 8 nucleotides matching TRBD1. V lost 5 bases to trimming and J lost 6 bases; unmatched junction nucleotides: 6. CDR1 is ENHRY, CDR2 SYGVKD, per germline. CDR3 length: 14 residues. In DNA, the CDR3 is TGTGCCATCAGTATCGGACAGGGCGGTCAGCCCCAGCATTTT. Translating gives CAISIGQGGQPQHF.

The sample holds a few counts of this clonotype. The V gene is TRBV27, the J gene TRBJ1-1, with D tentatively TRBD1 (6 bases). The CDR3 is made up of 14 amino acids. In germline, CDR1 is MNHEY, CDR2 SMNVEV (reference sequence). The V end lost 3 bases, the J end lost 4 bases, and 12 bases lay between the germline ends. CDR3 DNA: TGTGCCAGCAGTTTTTGGGGGGCGGGCACTGAAGCTTTCTTT. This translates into CASSFWGAGTEAFF.

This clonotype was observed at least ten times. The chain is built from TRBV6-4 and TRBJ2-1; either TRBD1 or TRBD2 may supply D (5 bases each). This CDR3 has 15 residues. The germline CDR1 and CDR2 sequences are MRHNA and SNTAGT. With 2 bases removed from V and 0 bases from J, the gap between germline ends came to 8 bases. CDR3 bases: TGTGCCAGCAGTGACGGGACGAGCTCCTACAATGAGCAGTTCTTC. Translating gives CASSDGTSSYNEQFF.

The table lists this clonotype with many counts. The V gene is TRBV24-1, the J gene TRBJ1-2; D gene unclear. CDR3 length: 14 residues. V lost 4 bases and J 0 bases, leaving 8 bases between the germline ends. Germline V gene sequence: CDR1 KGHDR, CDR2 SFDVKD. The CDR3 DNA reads TGTGCCACCAGTGAACACAGTTCTAACTATGGCTACACCTTC. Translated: CATSEHSSNYGYTF.

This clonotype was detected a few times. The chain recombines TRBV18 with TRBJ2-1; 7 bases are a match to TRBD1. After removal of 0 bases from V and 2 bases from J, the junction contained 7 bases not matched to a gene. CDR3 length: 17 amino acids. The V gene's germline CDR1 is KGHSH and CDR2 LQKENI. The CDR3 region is CASSPPTETGTYNEQFF. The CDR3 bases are TGTGCCAGCTCACCACCTACGGAGACAGGGACCTACAATGAGCAGTTCTTC.

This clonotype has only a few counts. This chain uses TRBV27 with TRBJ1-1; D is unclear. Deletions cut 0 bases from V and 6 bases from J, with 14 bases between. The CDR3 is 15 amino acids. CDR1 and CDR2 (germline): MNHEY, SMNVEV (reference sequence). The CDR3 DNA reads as TGTGCCAGCAGTTTATCGAGCGCGCTTACCGCTGAAGCTTTCTTT. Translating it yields CASSLSSALTAEAFF.

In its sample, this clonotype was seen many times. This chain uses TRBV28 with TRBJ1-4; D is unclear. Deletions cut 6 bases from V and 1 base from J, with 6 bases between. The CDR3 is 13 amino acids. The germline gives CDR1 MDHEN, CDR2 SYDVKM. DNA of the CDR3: TGTGCCAGCAGCTGGATAACTAATGAAAAACTGTTTTTT. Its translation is CASSWITNEKLFF.